This TCR beta chain was found in a study of T cell changes during pregnancy in multiple sclerosis. The table came from immunoSEQ multiplex PCR; TCRdb's copy has only in-frame clones and leaves some out. The table lists roughly 110,000 clones, under 95% of them singletons. The CDR3 has 17 amino acids. The V segment lost 5 bases and the J segment 5 bases; nucleotides outside the gene matches: 17. The V gene's germline CDR1 is LNHDA and CDR2 SQIVND (reference sequence). Here the sequenced sample was peripheral blood, taken after pregnancy. J is TRBJ2-5 and V is TRBV19; 7 nucleotides match TRBD2. The TCR comes from a female donor with multiple sclerosis, enrolled in a pregnancy study. This CDR3 is CASSPSGPRWVRETQYF. In nucleotides, the CDR3 is TGTGCCAGTAGTCCTAGCGGCCCAAGGTGGGTGCGGGAGACCCAGTACTTC.